Each of the 6 T cell receptor beta chains below was sequenced from the same sample in a study of early T cells in non-severe SARS-CoV-2 infection. TCRdb processed the 5' RACE reads anew with MiXCR; each CDR3 protein has one entry. The data hold nearly 60,000 distinct CDR3 sequences, with roughly 12% observed a single time. Sequencing input: whole blood. Receptor source: an adult who was a healthcare worker with PCR-confirmed SARS-CoV-2 infection or an uninfected control (not recorded which).

This clonotype was counted at least ten times. The V gene is TRBV20-1, the J gene TRBJ2-5; D call uncertain. This CDR3 contains 13 residues. Germline values: CDR1 DFQATT, CDR2 SNEGSKA (reference sequence). V was shortened by 5 bases and J by 5 bases, with 15 bases between the two germline ends. The CDR3 DNA is TGCAGTGCTCCTAAGAACAGCCGCGAGACCCAGTACTTC. It codes for CSAPKNSRETQYF.

This clonotype was counted at least ten times. This chain joins TRBV24-1 and TRBJ2-7; 8 positions agree with TRBD2. V gave up 2 bases and J gave up 2 bases; unmatched junction bases: 4. The germline V gene has CDR1 KGHDR and CDR2 SFDVKD. The CDR3 has 15 amino acids. The CDR3 loop is CATSDSRTSTYEQYF. Written as DNA, the CDR3 is TGTGCCACCAGTGATTCTCGGACTAGCACCTACGAGCAGTACTTC.

This chain uses TRBV29-1 with TRBJ1-2; TRBD1 matches 8 bases. Per the germline V gene, CDR1 is SQVTM and CDR2 is ANQGSEA. The CDR3 spans 14 residues. Losses at the gene ends were 4 bases for V and 3 bases for J; bases not matched to a gene: 7. The CDR3 spells CSVGQDRGYYGYTF. The CDR3 nucleotides are TGCAGCGTTGGACAAGACAGGGGTTACTATGGCTACACCTTC. Full variable domain (missing parts from reference TRBV29-1 and TRBJ1-2): SAVISQKPSRDICQRGTSLTIQCQVDSQVTMMFWYRQQPGQSLTLIATANQGSEATYESGFVIDKFPISRPNLTFSTLTVSNMSPEDSSIYLCSVGQDRGYYGYTFGSGTRLTVV.

The rearrangement links TRBV28 to TRBJ1-4; 11 nucleotides agree with TRBD1. CDR1 is MDHEN, CDR2 SYDVKM, per germline. J lost 7 bases, V lost 6 bases, and 7 bases had no gene match. This CDR3 has 15 amino acids. In DNA form, the CDR3 reads TGTGCCAGCAGCCTGGGACAGGGGGTATTTGAAAAACTGTTTTTT. Translation gives CASSLGQGVFEKLFF.

This clonotype was picked up a small number of times. J is TRBJ1-5 and V is TRBV28; maybe TRBD1 (5 bases). CDR1 is MDHEN, CDR2 SYDVKM, per germline. V was shortened by 6 bases and J by 4 bases, with 16 bases between the two germline ends. This CDR3 is built from 15 residues. The CDR3 loop reads CASSLTGIGNQPQHF. CDR3 nucleotide sequence: TGTGCCAGCAGCCTCACAGGAATAGGGAATCAGCCCCAGCATTTT.

This clonotype was detected once. The chain joins TRBV6-2 or TRBV6-3 to TRBJ1-1, with D hard to call. Trimming cost V 2 bases and J 8 bases, with 9 bases left between them. The CDR3 is made up of 12 amino acids. Germline CDR1 reads MNHEY; CDR2 reads SVGEGT. DNA for the CDR3: TGTGCCAGCAGTTACGATGTGGGGGAAGCTTTCTTT. Protein: CASSYDVGEAFF.